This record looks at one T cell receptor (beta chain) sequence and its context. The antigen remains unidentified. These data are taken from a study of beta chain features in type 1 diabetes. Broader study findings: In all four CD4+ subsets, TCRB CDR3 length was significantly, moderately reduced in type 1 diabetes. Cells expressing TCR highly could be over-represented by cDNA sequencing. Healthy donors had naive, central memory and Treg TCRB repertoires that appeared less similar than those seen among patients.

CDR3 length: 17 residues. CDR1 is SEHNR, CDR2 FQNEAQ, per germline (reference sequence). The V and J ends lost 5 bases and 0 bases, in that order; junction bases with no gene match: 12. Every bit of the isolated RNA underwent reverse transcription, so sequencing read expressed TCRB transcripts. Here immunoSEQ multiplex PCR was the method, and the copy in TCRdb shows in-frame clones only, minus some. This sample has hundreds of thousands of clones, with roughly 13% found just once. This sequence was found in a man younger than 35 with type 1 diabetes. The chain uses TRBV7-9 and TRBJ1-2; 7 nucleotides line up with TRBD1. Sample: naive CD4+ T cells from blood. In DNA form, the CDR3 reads TGTGCCAGCAGCCCCGAGCCTAGACAGGGAGCTAACTATGGCTACACCTTC. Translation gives CASSPEPRQGANYGYTF.